The subject of this entry is one TCR beta chain. The sample contains more than one DNA sequence encoding this CDR3. This sample is part of a study of blood T cell repertoires in COVID-19. Clones were read by immunoSEQ multiplex PCR, and TCRdb kept only the in-frame ones, dropping some. Of 100,000 or so clones in the sample, approximately 90% were seen once. Germline CDR1 and CDR2: MGHDK and SYGVNS. The V gene lost 2 bases and the J gene lost 4 bases, with 8 bases spanning the gap. The CDR3 spans 13 residues. This rearrangement joins TRBV25-1 to TRBJ1-2; D call uncertain. This TCR was sampled from a human donor with active COVID-19. The donor label of this sample is uncertain. The sample was peripheral blood. CDR3 loop: CASSESRGYGYTF. The CDR3 DNA is TGTGCCAGCAGTGAAAGCCGAGGCTATGGCTACACCTTC.